This TCR beta chain was documented in a study of identical twins. Whole-study findings and limits: Fewer insertions marked abundant cord blood beta clonotypes; young adult naive trended weakly, memory not at all. The study found excess low generation probability among twin-shared out-of-frame alpha sequences.

This clonotype occurred a few times. As yet, its antigen is unknown. The cDNA had a unique molecular identifier and a template-switch universal primer site. One entry per CDR3 protein, called by TCRdb with MiXCR from the 5' RACE reads. Of roughly 470,000 distinct CDR3 sequences detected, 14% appear once; the ten largest clones hold about 0.97%. Trimming removed 2 bases from V and 4 bases from J, with 11 bases in between. Germline CDR1 reads MDHEN; CDR2 reads SYDVKM. This CDR3 has 15 amino acids. In addition, the sample was reused for a study of yellow fever vaccine responses in identical twins. As that study records: A vaccine T cell response that seemed partly convergent and partly personalized was reported in twins.

This TCR derives from a woman younger than 35 in good health. The sample consisted of CD4+ T cells sorted from blood. The gene calls are TRBV28 and TRBJ2-2, with a tentative D call TRBD2 (6 bases). In nucleotides, the CDR3 is TGTGCCAGCAGTTTAGGAGGGGCTGGCACCGGGGAGCTGTTTTTT. Translation: CASSLGGAGTGELFF.